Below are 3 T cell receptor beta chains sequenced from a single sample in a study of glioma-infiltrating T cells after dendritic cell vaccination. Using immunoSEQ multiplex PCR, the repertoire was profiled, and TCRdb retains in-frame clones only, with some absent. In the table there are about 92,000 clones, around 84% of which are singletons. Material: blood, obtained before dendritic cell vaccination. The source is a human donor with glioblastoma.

CDR3 sequence reads: CASSLTGYPQETQYF. The DNA of the CDR3 is TGTGCCAGCAGCTTGACAGGATACCCTCAAGAGACCCAGTACTTC. The chain couples TRBV6-6 to TRBJ2-5, with a tentative D call TRBD1 (6 bases). The CDR3 length is 15 residues. V lost 6 bases to trimming and J lost 2 bases, with 16 bases between them. Per the germline V gene, CDR1 is MNHNY and CDR2 is SVGAGI (reference sequence).

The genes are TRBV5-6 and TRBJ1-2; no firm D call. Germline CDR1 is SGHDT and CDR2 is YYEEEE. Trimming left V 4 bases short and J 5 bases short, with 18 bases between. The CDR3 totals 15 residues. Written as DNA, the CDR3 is TGTGCCAGCAGCACATCAGCCGGGAGTGGTTATGGCTACACCTTC. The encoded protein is CASSTSAGSGYGYTF. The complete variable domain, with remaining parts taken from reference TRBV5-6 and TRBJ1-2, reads DAGVTQSPTHLIKTRGQQVTLRCSPKSGHDTVSWYQQALGQGPQFIFQYYEEEERQRGNFPDRFSGHQFPNYSSELNVNALLLGDSALYLCASSTSAGSGYGYTFGSGTRLTVV.

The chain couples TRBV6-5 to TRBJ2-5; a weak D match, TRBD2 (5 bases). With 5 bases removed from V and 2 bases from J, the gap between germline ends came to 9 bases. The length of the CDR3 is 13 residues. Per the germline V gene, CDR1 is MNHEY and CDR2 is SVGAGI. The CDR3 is CASSRGKQETQYF. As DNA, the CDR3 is TGTGCCAGCAGTAGAGGGAAACAAGAGACCCAGTACTTC.